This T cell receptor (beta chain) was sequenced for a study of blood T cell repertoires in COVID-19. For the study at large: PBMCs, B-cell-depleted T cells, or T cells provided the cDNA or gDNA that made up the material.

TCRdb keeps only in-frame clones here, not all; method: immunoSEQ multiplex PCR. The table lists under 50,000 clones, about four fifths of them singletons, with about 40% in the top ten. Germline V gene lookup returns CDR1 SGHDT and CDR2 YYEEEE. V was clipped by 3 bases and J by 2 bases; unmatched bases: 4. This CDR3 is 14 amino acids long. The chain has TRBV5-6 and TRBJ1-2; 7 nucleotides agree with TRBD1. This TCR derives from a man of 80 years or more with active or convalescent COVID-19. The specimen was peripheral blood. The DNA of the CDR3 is TGTGCCAGCAGCTGGGGACAGTTGAACTATGGCTACACCTTC. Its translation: CASSWGQLNYGYTF.